Each of the 10 T cell receptor beta chains below was sequenced from the same sample in a study of blood T cell repertoires in COVID-19. The method was immunoSEQ multiplex PCR; TCRdb's version includes in-frame clones alone and lacks a portion of them. The sample lists some 330,000 clones, around 92% occurring once. Sequenced input: peripheral blood. These receptor sequences come from a woman in her 30s with COVID-19, enrolled during active disease.

This clone was seen a single time. V usage is TRBV5-4 and J usage is TRBJ1-1; 9 bases agree with TRBD1. The CDR3 loop spans 14 amino acids. Trimming removed 3 bases from V and 3 bases from J; junction bases left unmatched: 3. From germline, CDR1 is SGHNT and CDR2 YYREEE (reference sequence). The CDR3 region has the DNA TGTGCCAGCAGCTCCGGACAGGGGTACACTGAAGCTTTCTTT. This codes for CASSSGQGYTEAFF. Full variable domain (rest looked up from reference TRBV5-4 and TRBJ1-1): ETGVTQSPTHLIKTRGQQVTLRCSSQSGHNTVSWYQQALGQGPQFIFQYYREEENGRGNFPPRFSGLQFPNYSSELNVNALELDDSALYLCASSSGQGYTEAFFGQGTRLTVV.

In its sample, this clone was seen once. The chain uses TRBV19 and TRBJ2-1; 8 nucleotides align to TRBD1. Looked up from germline, CDR1 is LNHDA and CDR2 is SQIVND (reference sequence). V was pared by 6 bases and J by 5 bases, with 6 bases of the junction left unmatched. CDR3 size: 14 residues. The CDR3 spells CASRSGTGDNEQFF. DNA for the CDR3: TGTGCCAGTAGATCTGGGACAGGCGACAATGAGCAGTTCTTC. Full variable domain (missing parts from reference TRBV19 and TRBJ2-1): DGGITQSPKYLFRKEGQNVTLSCEQNLNHDAMYWYRQDPGQGLRLIYYSQIVNDFQKGDIAEGYSVSREKKESFPLTVTSAQKNPTAFYLCASRSGTGDNEQFFGPGTRLTVL.

This chain uses TRBV11-1 with TRBJ2-5, with 10 bases fitting TRBD1. The CDR3 length is 16 residues. Germline V gene lookup returns CDR1 SGHAT and CDR2 FQDESV (reference sequence). The junction had 7 bases not matched to a gene; V was cut back by 4 bases and J by 2 bases. CDR3 loop: CASSSKGTGVQETQYF. The CDR3 DNA reads as TGTGCCAGCAGCTCAAAGGGGACAGGGGTTCAAGAGACCCAGTACTTC.

V is TRBV6-2 or TRBV6-3 and J is TRBJ1-2; the D gene is possibly TRBD1 (5 bases). Looked up from germline, CDR1 is MNHEY and CDR2 is SVGEGT. This CDR3 has 15 amino acids. Trimming stripped 4 bases from V and 0 bases from J, with 12 bases between. CDR3 region: CASSSTERTNYGYTF. DNA for the CDR3: TGTGCCAGCAGTTCGACAGAGAGGACTAACTATGGCTACACCTTC.

The gene calls are TRBV3-1 (or the pseudogene TRBV3-2) and TRBJ1-1; the D gene is possibly TRBD1 (5 bases). The CDR3 is 11 amino acids. The V and J ends lost 6 bases and 6 bases respectively, with 8 bases between them. Germline CDR1 and CDR2: LGHDT and YNNKEL (reference sequence). The CDR3 spells CASSEGAEAFF. The CDR3 nucleotides read TGTGCCAGCAGTGAAGGGGCTGAAGCTTTCTTT.

This chain joins TRBV18 and TRBJ1-2; the match to TRBD1 covers 10 bases. V was clipped by 4 bases and J by 2 bases; unmatched bases: 1. CDR1 is KGHSH, CDR2 LQKENI, per germline. This CDR3 has 14 residues. CDR3 region: CASSRQGANYGYTF. For the CDR3, the DNA is TGTGCCAGCTCACGACAGGGGGCCAACTATGGCTACACCTTC.

This clone was found a few times. V usage is TRBV29-1 and J usage is TRBJ2-3, with D maybe TRBD2 (6 bases). Trimming took 3 bases from V and 0 from J, leaving 16 bases between them. Per the germline V gene, CDR1 is SQVTM and CDR2 is ANQGSEA. This CDR3 comprises 16 residues. The CDR3 nucleotides are TGCAGCGTTGACGGCGGGACTCGAAGAAGCACAGATACGCAGTATTTT. Protein product: CSVDGGTRRSTDTQYF.

The chain joins TRBV9 to TRBJ1-1, with 9 positions matching TRBD1. Germline loops: CDR1 SGDLS, CDR2 YYNGEE. The CDR3 runs 15 residues. The junction had 7 bases not matched to a gene; V was cut back by 3 bases and J by 4 bases. The CDR3 DNA sequence: TGTGCCAGCAGCGGACCGGGACAGGGCGGCACTGAAGCTTTCTTT. Translated, it gives CASSGPGQGGTEAFF.

The chain uses TRBV28 and TRBJ2-3, with 13 bases identical to TRBD2. Germline V gene sequence: CDR1 MDHEN, CDR2 SYDVKM. The length of the CDR3 is 14 residues. The V and J ends lost 9 bases and 7 bases, in that order; junction bases with no gene match: 7. For the CDR3, the DNA is TGTGCCAGTCTCGGGACTAGCGGGGTCTATACGCAGTATTTT. This codes for CASLGTSGVYTQYF.

V is TRBV27 and J is TRBJ2-7; 9 bases align to TRBD1. V lost 3 bases, J lost 5 bases, and 8 bases stayed unmatched. The CDR3 spans 15 residues. Germline assignment: CDR1 MNHEY and CDR2 SMNVEV (reference sequence). The CDR3 loop is CASSLVGTGFHEQYF. Written as DNA, the CDR3 is TGTGCCAGCAGTTTGGTCGGGACAGGGTTCCACGAGCAGTACTTC.